This T cell receptor (beta chain) was recorded in a study of response to subunit inactivated influenza vaccine. Study-wide results and caveats: A suggestion made by the authors is that each seasonal influenza vaccination recruits few new T cells.

The CDR3 covers 16 residues. V was clipped by 0 bases and J by 2 bases, with 13 bases between them. CDR1 and CDR2 (germline): DFQATT, SNEGSKA (reference sequence). This clonotype appeared many times. The antigen remains unidentified. TCRdb reprocessed the RT-PCR reads with MiXCR, giving one entry per CDR3 protein. The top ten clones hold 9.5% to 13% of a sample with fewer than 800,000 distinct CDR3 sequences, 15% to 18% of them seen once. The sequence was obtained from a man between 50 and 59 years old who received an inactivated influenza vaccine. V and J are TRBV20-1 and TRBJ2-2, with D possibly being TRBD2 (6 bases). This specimen consisted of PBMCs from blood, obtained about 12 days after vaccination. The CDR3 region is CSARDLFGGNTGELFF. For the CDR3, the DNA is TGCAGTGCTAGAGACCTATTCGGGGGAAACACCGGGGAGCTGTTTTTT.